The 20 T cell receptor beta chains reported below all come from one sample, sequenced in a study of graft-versus-host responses after intestinal transplantation. The antigens of these receptors remain unknown. Profiled with immunoSEQ multiplex PCR; TCRdb holds only in-frame clones, not every one. In the table there are 85,000 to 90,000 clones, over 85% of which are singletons. Sequenced here: unstimulated CD4+ T cells sorted from spleen or lymph node cells, sampled before intestinal transplant. Every receptor here comes from a human donor who received an intestinal transplant.

This clone was counted once. The V gene is TRBV2, the J gene TRBJ2-7, with no clear D. The CDR3 consists of 14 residues. Germline V gene data show CDR1 as SNHLY and CDR2 as FYNNEI. Trimming left V 6 bases short and J 2 bases short, with 14 bases between. In DNA, the CDR3 is TGTGCCAGCAGCGACGAAACTATAACCTACGAGCAGTACTTC. Translated: CASSDETITYEQYF.

The gene calls are TRBV6-5 and TRBJ1-3, with a possible D match to TRBD1 (5 bases). Between the trimmed V and J ends, which lost 0 bases and 7 bases, there was a span of 10 bases. Germline assignment: CDR1 MNHEY and CDR2 SVGAGI. The CDR3 is 14 residues long. This CDR3 is CASSYSRGRNTIYF. The CDR3 nucleotides are TGTGCCAGCAGTTACTCACGGGGGAGGAACACCATATATTTT.

The chain uses TRBV9 and TRBJ1-1; no clear D. The ends were cut back, 0 bases at V and 0 bases at J, with 6 bases in the middle. CDR1 is SGDLS and CDR2 is YYNGEE in the germline V gene. CDR3 length: 14 amino acids. CDR3 DNA: TGTGCCAGCAGCGTAGTCTCAATGAACACTGAAGCTTTCTTT. This translates into CASSVVSMNTEAFF.

The sample holds one count of this clone. The chain recombines TRBV5-1 with TRBJ2-1; 8 bases map to TRBD2. The CDR3 runs to 15 residues. Germline values: CDR1 SGHRS, CDR2 YFSETQ. Trimming took 0 bases from V and 9 from J; bases not matched to a gene: 8. The CDR3, as DNA: TGCGCCAGCAGCTTGGCCGGGCGGGAGGTCGGTGAGCAGTTCTTC. It specifies CASSLAGREVGEQFF.

The genes are TRBV11-1 and TRBJ1-2, with 8 nucleotides matching TRBD1. V was clipped by 4 bases and J by 6 bases; unmatched bases: 10. This CDR3 region has 15 residues. Germline V gives CDR1 SGHAT, CDR2 FQDESV (reference sequence). The chain's CDR3 is CASSSTWTGSNGYTF. As DNA, the CDR3 is TGTGCCAGCAGCTCTACTTGGACAGGGTCGAATGGCTACACCTTC.

This clone was detected only once. The chain joins TRBV14 to TRBJ2-2; D is unclear. Germline V gene sequence: CDR1 SGHDN, CDR2 FVKESK. V lost 1 base, J lost 1 base, and 7 bases lay in between. The CDR3 covers 15 residues. CDR3 DNA: TGTGCCAGCAGCCAAGTTCGGGTGAACACCGGGGAGCTGTTTTTT. Translation gives CASSQVRVNTGELFF.

This sequence joins TRBV28 and TRBJ2-4; the D gene is possibly TRBD2 (5 bases). This CDR3 spans 12 amino acids. CDR1 is MDHEN, CDR2 SYDVKM, per germline. V lost 5 bases and J 7 bases, leaving 9 bases between the germline ends. The CDR3 DNA sequence: TGTGCCAGCAGTCCCGGGGAGAACATTCAGTACTTC. Translation gives CASSPGENIQYF.

This sequence joins TRBV5-5 and TRBJ2-3, with 8 bases aligning to TRBD2. J gave up 5 bases and V 5 bases, and 10 bases lay outside the gene matches. This CDR3 is 15 amino acids long. CDR1 is SGHKS and CDR2 is YYEKEE in the germline V gene (reference sequence). The CDR3 sequence: CASSSPTGGGDTQYF. CDR3 in DNA: TGTGCCAGCAGTTCGCCCACGGGAGGGGGAGATACGCAGTATTTT.

The chain carries TRBV7-8 and TRBJ2-5; possibly TRBD2 for D (7 bases). V was clipped by 4 bases and J by 5 bases, with 23 bases between them. The CDR3 spans 17 residues. Germline lookup yields CDR1 SGHVS and CDR2 FQNEAQ. The CDR3 is CASSSTSTSRGGETQYF. CDR3 nucleotides: TGTGCCAGCAGCTCAACCTCGACTAGCCGAGGGGGGGAGACCCAGTACTTC.

V gene TRBV5-1 combines with J gene TRBJ2-3; either TRBD1 or TRBD2 may fit D (5 bases each). V gave up 1 base and J gave up 6 bases, with 15 bases separating them. The germline gives CDR1 SGHRS, CDR2 YFSETQ. The CDR3 has 15 residues. The CDR3 loop is CASSLSTGPEDTQYF. The DNA for the CDR3 is TGCGCCAGCAGCTTGAGTACGGGACCAGAGGATACGCAGTATTTT.

The CDR3 reads CASSSFGQGRYEQYF. CDR3 coding DNA: TGTGCCAGCAGTTCGTTTGGACAGGGAAGATACGAGCAGTACTTC. The rearrangement uses TRBV27 and TRBJ2-7, with TRBD1 identical over 8 bases. Germline V gene lookup returns CDR1 MNHEY and CDR2 SMNVEV (reference sequence). The ends lost 4 bases at V and 4 bases at J; junction bases unmatched: 9. The CDR3 has 15 residues.

The CDR3 nucleotides are TGCGCCAGCAGTCGCCTCAGGGGGTGGACCGGGGAGCTGTTTTTT. Translation gives CASSRLRGWTGELFF. The chain is built from TRBV23-1 and TRBJ2-2, with 7 bases fitting TRBD1. TRBV23-1 is treated as an ORF (open reading frame) with a function not yet certain. CDR3 length equals 15 residues. Trimming at V came to 4 bases and at J to 5 bases, leaving 7 bases not matched to a gene.

Comment on this clone: This sample also contains other DNA sequences that code for the same CDR3. The chain has TRBV6-5 and TRBJ2-2, with D maybe TRBD2 (5 bases). The CDR3 consists of 11 residues. CDR1 is MNHEY and CDR2 is SVGAGI in the germline V gene. Trimming cost V 8 bases and J 4 bases, with 5 bases left between them. CDR3 nucleotide sequence: TGTGCCAGCCGGGGCACCGGGGAGCTGTTTTTT. The encoded protein is CASRGTGELFF.

This chain uses TRBV6-5 with TRBJ1-5, with a tentative D call TRBD1 (5 bases). V dropped 5 bases and J dropped 10 bases, with 18 bases sitting between them. Germline CDR1 MNHEY, CDR2 SVGAGI. The CDR3 totals 14 residues. CDR3 DNA sequence: TGTGCCAGCAGTCCGAACGAGGGGAGGGTTCCCCAGCATTTT. It translates to CASSPNEGRVPQHF.

This sequence joins TRBV6-1 and TRBJ1-3, with D possibly TRBD1 on 5 matching bases. Trimming stripped 4 bases from V and 0 bases from J, with 10 bases between. From germline, CDR1 is MNHNS and CDR2 SASEGT. The CDR3 has 15 residues. As DNA, the CDR3 is TGTGCCAGCAGTGTTCTCCAGGGCTCTGGAAACACCATATATTTT. Amino acid sequence: CASSVLQGSGNTIYF.

The chain uses TRBV7-9 and TRBJ2-1; weak D call: TRBD1 (5 bases). V was trimmed by 0 bases and J by 4 bases, leaving 10 bases between them. This CDR3 contains 15 residues. The germline CDR1 and CDR2 sequences are SEHNR and FQNEAQ (reference sequence). The CDR3 reads CASSLAFRVYNEQFF. In nucleotides, the CDR3 is TGTGCCAGCAGCTTAGCATTCAGGGTTTACAATGAGCAGTTCTTC. The full variable domain, rest sourced from reference TRBV7-9 and TRBJ2-1, is DTGVSQNPRHKITKRGQNVTFRCDPISEHNRLYWYRQTLGQGPEFLTYFQNEAQLEKSRLLSDRFSAERPKGSFSTLEIQRTEQGDSAMYLCASSLAFRVYNEQFFGPGTRLTVL.

This clone has a handful of counts. This chain links TRBV6-5 with TRBJ2-7, with a possible D match to TRBD2 (7 bases). Trimming removed 4 bases from V and 6 bases from J, with 22 bases in between. The CDR3 sequence is 16 residues long. Germline assignment: CDR1 MNHEY and CDR2 SVGAGI. Here the CDR3 reads CASSWGGAGAISEQYF. CDR3 in DNA: TGTGCCAGCAGTTGGGGGGGTGCGGGGGCAATCAGCGAGCAGTACTTC.

This clone occurred once. V is TRBV25-1 and J is TRBJ1-1; a possible D gene is TRBD1 (6 bases). CDR1 MGHDK and CDR2 SYGVNS come from the germline V gene. The CDR3 is made up of 14 amino acids. Trimming took 2 bases from V and 3 from J, leaving 10 bases between them. The CDR3 is CASSELYRDTEAFF. CDR3 coding DNA: TGTGCCAGCAGTGAACTTTACAGGGACACTGAAGCTTTCTTT.

Here the CDR3 DNA reads TGTGCCAGCAGCTTAGGCCAGGGCACAGATACGCAGTATTTT. This translates into CASSLGQGTDTQYF. The chain is built from TRBV13 and TRBJ2-3; D not certain. Germline V gene data show CDR1 as PRHDT and CDR2 as FYEKMQ (reference sequence). The CDR3 length is 14 residues. The V and J ends lost 0 bases and 1 base respectively, with 5 bases between them.

This clone was picked up one time. The CDR3 nucleotides are TGTGCCACCAGCAGAGAGGACGGTTCCTACGAGCAGTACTTC. It specifies CATSREDGSYEQYF. This sequence joins TRBV15 and TRBJ2-7; D unresolved. CDR3 length: 14 residues. The V end was cut by 0 bases, the J end by 1 base, with 7 bases between. CDR1 is LNHNV and CDR2 is YYDKDF in the germline V gene (reference sequence).